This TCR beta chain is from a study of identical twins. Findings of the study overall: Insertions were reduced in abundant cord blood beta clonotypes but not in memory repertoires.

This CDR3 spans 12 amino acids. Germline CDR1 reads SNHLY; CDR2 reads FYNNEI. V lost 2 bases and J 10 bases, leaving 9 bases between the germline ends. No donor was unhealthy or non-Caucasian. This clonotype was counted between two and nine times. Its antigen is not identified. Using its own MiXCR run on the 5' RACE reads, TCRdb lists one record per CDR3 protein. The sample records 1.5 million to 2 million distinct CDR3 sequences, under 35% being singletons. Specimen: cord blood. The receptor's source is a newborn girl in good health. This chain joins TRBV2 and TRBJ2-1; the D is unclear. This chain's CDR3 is CASSEYWLEQFF. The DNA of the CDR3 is TGTGCCAGCAGTGAATATTGGTTGGAGCAGTTCTTC.